One and the same sample provided the 2 T cell receptor beta chains below, sequenced in a study of molecular identifiers for immune sequencing clone quantification. TCRdb recomputed calls from the PCR reads with MiXCR, one row per CDR3 protein. This sample has some 680,000 distinct CDR3 sequences, with about 25% found just once. The sequenced sample consisted of naive CD8+ T cells from blood, with Jurkat cell RNA spiked in. Subset given: FACS-sorted CD8+CD4-CCR7+CD45RA+ naive T cells. Receptors originate from a human donor in good health. Some libraries in this study had Jurkat cell RNA spiked in.

This clonotype was seen a few times. The V gene is TRBV27, the J gene TRBJ2-7; D tentatively fits TRBD1 or TRBD2 (5 bases each). CDR1 is MNHEY and CDR2 is SMNVEV in the germline V gene (reference sequence). The CDR3 is 14 residues long. Trimming removed 6 bases from V and 0 bases from J, with 12 bases in between. CDR3 DNA sequence: TGTGCCAGCAGGCATGGGACCGGCTCCTACGAGCAGTACTTC. This codes for CASRHGTGSYEQYF.

A few counts support this clonotype. This chain links TRBV20-1 with TRBJ2-2; D is possibly TRBD2 (7 bases). The V gene's germline CDR1 is DFQATT and CDR2 SNEGSKA (reference sequence). V shed 0 bases and J shed 4 bases, with 18 bases lying between them. The CDR3 loop spans 17 amino acids. The chain's CDR3 is CSARDPGGGPRTGELFF. For the CDR3, the DNA is TGCAGTGCTAGAGACCCGGGCGGGGGCCCTCGCACCGGGGAGCTGTTTTTT.